This is a list of T cell receptor beta chains from one sample in a study of T-cell memory formation after mild COVID-19. TCRdb re-derived calls from the 5' RACE reads in MiXCR, one entry per CDR3 protein. The sample consists of about 560,000 distinct CDR3 sequences, roughly 18% of them appearing once. The sample taken for sequencing was PBMCs or a T cell subset sorted from them (not recorded which). Receptor source: an adult woman who had mild COVID-19 (a few samples of this study predate the infection). Cell type and time point are not known. The conserved cysteine and the conserved F or W are not part of the CDR3 here. Fields, in order: V gene, clone size, J gene, CDR3 protein. Expanded clones get a size class; other rows say once, few or many, or leave the size out.

>TRBV7-9|many|TRBJ2-1
ASSLGQGPNEQF
>TRBV20-1|NA|TRBJ2-1
SAGPGLAHNEQF
>TRBV5-4|many|TRBJ1-2
ASSLDPGPRTGGYT
>TRBV5-6|few|TRBJ2-2
ASSLVGGLNTGELF
>TRBV12-3/TRBV12-4|NA|TRBJ1-2
ASSANPGNPYYGYT
>TRBV18|few|TRBJ1-1
ASSPADRGWTEAF
>TRBV11-3|NA|TRBJ2-7
ASRDQGSEQY
>TRBV19|NA|TRBJ2-7
ASTGTSGSSGEQY
>TRBV20-1|few|TRBJ2-3
SASRSGTQAQY
>TRBV7-9|NA|TRBJ2-2
ASSSTWGELF
>TRBV5-8|NA|TRBJ2-3
ASSWGSGTHTDTQY
>TRBV12-3/TRBV12-4|NA|TRBJ2-1
ASSFQHSGNEQF
>TRBV20-1|NA|TRBJ1-1
SARQGILAEAF
>TRBV11-2|NA|TRBJ2-1
ASSLVTGADNEQF
>TRBV20-1|NA|TRBJ2-3
SARDTLAVSTDTQY
>TRBV5-1|NA|TRBJ2-5
ASSRIPGLEYQETQY
>TRBV12-3/TRBV12-4|many|TRBJ1-1
ASSAAGGGEAF
>TRBV14|few|TRBJ2-6
ASSQHTGSGANVLT
>TRBV12-3/TRBV12-4|few|TRBJ1-1
ASSLALSENTEAF
>TRBV3-1|NA|TRBJ2-3
ASSQDWGPTDTQY
>TRBV24-1|NA|TRBJ1-2
ATSDFSYDYT
>TRBV7-8|NA|TRBJ2-1
ASSLTGTVGEQF
>TRBV18|NA|TRBJ1-3
ASSTGTGHSGNTIY
>TRBV19|NA|TRBJ2-3
ASSTGQAPTQY
>TRBV19|few|TRBJ2-1
ASSMTSRNEQF
>TRBV19|NA|TRBJ2-1
ASSLLTSGVYNEQF
>TRBV7-2|NA|TRBJ1-6
ASQRDGSSYNSPLH
>TRBV10-3|few|TRBJ2-7
AISETRGTTPYEQY
>TRBV5-1|many|TRBJ2-1
ASRLAGGLYNEQF
>TRBV30|few|TRBJ1-5
AWSGGQGVYSNQPQH
>TRBV2|NA|TRBJ2-7
ASSEGTGGGKQY
>TRBV7-8|many|TRBJ2-3
ASSFLMVAGGTDTQY
>TRBV6-6|NA|TRBJ2-1
AARLHSSYNEQF
>TRBV20-1|NA|TRBJ2-1
SAGGQVYNEQF
>TRBV15|few|TRBJ2-2
ATSRGETGNTGELF
>TRBV30|few|TRBJ1-6
AWSLVHSPLH
>TRBV19|NA|TRBJ1-2
ASSPGTETNYGYT
>TRBV12-3/TRBV12-4|NA|TRBJ2-3
ASSFSLGGADTQY
>TRBV5-1|many|TRBJ2-3
ASRPWGNTDTQY
>TRBV7-9|NA|TRBJ2-2
ASSPSVGELF
>TRBV7-2|NA|TRBJ1-5
ASSYPDRFGNQPQH